The next 16 T cell receptor beta chains were all read from a single sample in a study of blood T cell repertoires in COVID-19. The repertoire was sequenced with immunoSEQ multiplex PCR; TCRdb's copy has only in-frame clones and lacks some. Among more than 85,000 clones listed, more than 70% were seen once. The sequenced material came from peripheral blood. These receptors originate from a human donor in a cohort sampled during active COVID-19.

The chain is built from TRBV6-4 and TRBJ1-5; tentatively, D is TRBD1 (5 bases). CDR3 size: 16 residues. Deletions cut 1 base from V and 1 base from J, with 11 bases between. Germline V gene data show CDR1 as MRHNA and CDR2 as SNTAGT. The CDR3 region is CASSDLSGPSNQPQHF. CDR3 sequence (DNA): TGTGCCAGCAGTGACTTATCAGGGCCCAGCAATCAGCCCCAGCATTTT.

The V gene is TRBV2, the J gene TRBJ2-1; 11 bases fit TRBD2. V was pared by 6 bases and J by 4 bases, with 5 bases of the junction left unmatched. Germline V gene lookup returns CDR1 SNHLY and CDR2 FYNNEI. The CDR3 consists of 15 residues. CDR3 sequence reads: CASRSLAGGYNEQFF. In DNA, the CDR3 is TGTGCCAGCAGAAGTCTAGCGGGGGGATACAATGAGCAGTTCTTC.

The rearrangement joins TRBV5-1 to TRBJ2-1; D perhaps matches TRBD2 (5 bases). Germline V gene lookup returns CDR1 SGHRS and CDR2 YFSETQ. The CDR3 has 14 amino acids. V was shortened by 0 bases and J by 4 bases, with 8 bases between the two germline ends. CDR3 DNA: TGCGCCAGCAGCTTGGACTCGGGGTACAATGAGCAGTTCTTC. It codes for CASSLDSGYNEQFF.

V and J are TRBV28 and TRBJ1-2, with D perhaps TRBD1 (5 bases). Trimming took 4 bases from V and 1 from J, leaving 10 bases between them. The germline V gene encodes CDR1 MDHEN and CDR2 SYDVKM. The CDR3 contains 14 residues. The CDR3: CASSSRQINYGYTF. In DNA form, the CDR3 reads TGTGCCAGCAGTTCCAGACAGATTAACTATGGCTACACCTTC.

V usage is TRBV2 and J usage is TRBJ2-1, with TRBD2 matching over 9 bases. CDR1 and CDR2 (germline): SNHLY, FYNNEI. CDR3 length equals 16 residues. After removal of 5 bases from V and 5 bases from J, the junction contained 10 bases not matched to a gene. The CDR3 coding sequence is TGTGCCAGCAGTCCTAGCGGGGTAATCCGTAACAATGAGCAGTTCTTC. Amino acids: CASSPSGVIRNNEQFF.

The chain is built from TRBV6-1 and TRBJ2-7, with 9 bases that match TRBD2. The CDR3 runs 16 residues. The germline V gene has CDR1 MNHNS and CDR2 SASEGT. V shed 2 bases and J 6 bases; nucleotides not matched to a gene: 11. The CDR3 is CASSEQRLSGGSEQYF. DNA for the CDR3: TGTGCCAGCAGTGAACAACGTCTAAGCGGGGGGAGCGAGCAGTACTTC.

This clone was detected once. The rearrangement links TRBV6-4 to TRBJ2-3, with no clear D. Germline V gives CDR1 MRHNA, CDR2 SNTAGT. This CDR3 is built from 13 residues. V lost 8 bases to trimming and J lost 2 bases, with 11 bases between them. The CDR3 nucleotides are TGTGCCAGCCGGAAGGAGACCACAGATACGCAGTATTTT. Translated: CASRKETTDTQYF.

The chain joins TRBV14 to TRBJ2-3; no firm D call. The CDR3 contains 12 residues. The V end was cut by 3 bases, the J end by 2 bases, with 3 bases between. Germline loops: CDR1 SGHDN, CDR2 FVKESK. The chain's CDR3 is CASSHNTDTQYF. The DNA for the CDR3 is TGTGCCAGCAGCCATAACACAGATACGCAGTATTTT.

The genes are TRBV19 and TRBJ1-2; D perhaps matches TRBD1 (6 bases). The CDR3 length is 14 residues. With 7 bases removed from V and 8 bases from J, the gap between germline ends came to 20 bases. Germline V lookup: CDR1 LNHDA, CDR2 SQIVND (reference sequence). In DNA, the CDR3 is TGTGCCAGTACCCCGGGGGGCCGTACTGTAGGCTACACCTTC. Its protein product is CASTPGGRTVGYTF.

The rearrangement joins TRBV4-3 to TRBJ1-1; D is perhaps TRBD1 (6 bases). CDR1 is LGHNA, CDR2 YSLEER, per germline. Trimming removed 2 bases from V and 3 bases from J, with 22 bases in between. The CDR3 has 18 residues. For the CDR3, the DNA is TGCGCCAGCAGCCAAAGAGGGCGGGGGCGGGCCCACGACACTGAAGCTTTCTTT. Amino acids: CASSQRGRGRAHDTEAFF.

V usage is TRBV6-5 and J usage is TRBJ2-7; a weak D match, TRBD2 (6 bases). Between the trimmed V and J ends, which lost 11 bases and 3 bases, there was a span of 14 bases. CDR3 length: 12 residues. Looked up from germline, CDR1 is MNHEY and CDR2 is SVGAGI. The CDR3 reads CAGGTERYEQYF. The CDR3 bases are TGTGCCGGGGGGACTGAACGCTACGAGCAGTACTTC.

The chain recombines TRBV19 with TRBJ2-1; the match to TRBD2 covers 12 bases. Germline CDR1 reads LNHDA; CDR2 reads SQIVND (reference sequence). This CDR3 contains 16 residues. Trimming took 3 bases from V and 7 from J; bases not matched to a gene: 7. The chain's CDR3 is CASSIGLAGGQNEQFF. The DNA for the CDR3 is TGTGCCAGTAGTATCGGGCTAGCGGGGGGGCAGAATGAGCAGTTCTTC.

This clone was seen a single time. The chain carries TRBV14 and TRBJ2-1, with D perhaps matching TRBD2 (6 bases). CDR3 size: 15 residues. The V gene lost 0 bases and the J gene lost 9 bases, with 15 bases spanning the gap. Germline V lookup: CDR1 SGHDN, CDR2 FVKESK. CDR3 loop: CASSQEDYPGREQFF. CDR3 nucleotide sequence: TGTGCCAGCAGCCAAGAGGACTACCCCGGCCGTGAGCAGTTCTTC.

The chain recombines TRBV18 with TRBJ2-1; no reliable D call. Germline V gene lookup returns CDR1 KGHSH and CDR2 LQKENI. The CDR3 contains 13 residues. V was shortened by 2 bases and J by 6 bases, with 8 bases between the two germline ends. Here the CDR3 reads CASSPSSPNEQFF. CDR3 nucleotide sequence: TGTGCCAGCTCACCATCGTCCCCCAATGAGCAGTTCTTC.

The chain uses TRBV6-2 or TRBV6-3 and TRBJ1-1; maybe TRBD1 (6 bases). The V gene's germline CDR1 is MNHEY and CDR2 SVGEGT. The CDR3 contains 14 residues. The germline V and J ends were trimmed by 4 bases and 4 bases, with 13 bases remaining between them. The CDR3 DNA reads TGTGCCAGCAGTTCACAGGGTAAGGGCACTGAAGCTTTCTTT. Its protein product is CASSSQGKGTEAFF.

In its sample, this clone was seen once. V usage is TRBV6-1 and J usage is TRBJ1-2; no firm D call. The V end lost 2 bases, the J end lost 2 bases, and 15 bases lay between the germline ends. The CDR3 contains 16 residues. Germline CDR1 is MNHNS and CDR2 is SASEGT. CDR3 bases: TGTGCCAGCAGTGAATTTGGAGGGTACAAGAACTATGGCTACACCTTC. This codes for CASSEFGGYKNYGYTF.